This T cell receptor (beta chain) was documented in a study of blood T cells in healthy people across ages. Background on the study: Template switching captured about one barcoded beta molecule per two T cells. General study results and limits: A roughly linear fall in TCR beta diversity per million T cells was seen with increasing age. PBMC samples, being unsorted, prevented any conclusive comparison of naive and antigen-experienced cells.

In regard to this clonotype: Its matching antigen is unknown.

Germline CDR1 and CDR2: MDHEN and SYDVKM. The trim removed 5 bases at V and 4 bases at J, leaving 9 bases unmatched. The CDR3 spans 15 residues. Together with a sample-barcoded 5' primer, a J-beta primer mix was included in a second PCR lasting roughly 6 to 12 cycles. TCRdb passed the 5' RACE reads through MiXCR, listing each CDR3 protein once. The sample has about 1,400,000 distinct CDR3 sequences; 42% are singletons. This receptor was taken from a woman between 18 and 29 years old in good health. The V call is TRBV28, the J call TRBJ1-1; 8 bases fit TRBD1. Sequencing was carried out using blood. This CDR3 reads CASSTQGAVGTEAFF. The CDR3 nucleotides read TGTGCCAGCAGTACGCAGGGGGCTGTCGGCACTGAAGCTTTCTTT.